A single sample is the source of the 14 T cell receptor beta chains below, sequenced in a study of blood T cell repertoires in COVID-19. Data came from immunoSEQ multiplex PCR; TCRdb stores just in-frame clones and leaves some out. The sample shows about 430,000 clones, nearly 90% of them seen only once. The sequenced sample was PBMCs or T cells enriched from blood (not recorded which). The receptors come from a woman in her late teens or twenties who had been exposed to COVID-19.

This clone was recorded once. The rearrangement uses TRBV3-1 (or the pseudogene TRBV3-2) and TRBJ2-1, with D perhaps matching TRBD2 (6 bases). The CDR3 covers 14 residues. Deletions cut 2 bases from V and 4 bases from J, with 9 bases between. The germline V gene encodes CDR1 LGHDT and CDR2 YNNKEL (reference sequence). CDR3 region: CASSQSAGYNEQFF. CDR3 DNA sequence: TGTGCCAGCAGCCAAAGCGCGGGGTACAATGAGCAGTTCTTC.

V is TRBV28 and J is TRBJ1-3; no firm D call. Looked up from germline, CDR1 is MDHEN and CDR2 is SYDVKM. The CDR3 is 13 amino acids. The ends were cut back, 5 bases at V and 3 bases at J, with 8 bases in the middle. CDR3 sequence: CASSRRDGNTIYF. In DNA form, the CDR3 reads TGTGCCAGCAGTCGCCGAGATGGAAACACCATATATTTT. Full variable domain (rest looked up from reference TRBV28 and TRBJ1-3): DVKVTQSSRYLVKRTGEKVFLECVQDMDHENMFWYRQDPGLGLRLIYFSYDVKMKEKGDIPEGYSVSREKKERFSLILESASTNQTSMYLCASSRRDGNTIYFGEGSWLTVV.

The chain recombines TRBV6-1 with TRBJ2-1; TRBD1 is a possible D gene (6 bases). The ends were cut back, 3 bases at V and 4 bases at J, with 10 bases in the middle. This CDR3 is built from 14 residues. Germline V CDR1 and CDR2: MNHNS, SASEGT. DNA for the CDR3: TGTGCCAGCAGTGAGACAGGCGCATACAATGAGCAGTTCTTC. Protein: CASSETGAYNEQFF.

The genes are TRBV7-2 and TRBJ2-5; D uncertain. Trimming left V 2 bases short and J 5 bases short, with 12 bases between. The CDR3 is made up of 14 amino acids. CDR1 SGHTA and CDR2 FQGNSA come from the germline V gene. The CDR3 spells CASSLSGGVETQYF. The CDR3 region has the DNA TGTGCCAGCAGCTTATCTGGCGGAGTCGAGACCCAGTACTTC.

This chain connects TRBV18 to TRBJ2-7; no reliable D call. The CDR3 extends over 13 amino acids. Deletions cut 5 bases from V and 3 bases from J, with 11 bases between. Looked up from germline, CDR1 is KGHSH and CDR2 is LQKENI. CDR3 sequence reads: CASSSSSHYEQYF. The CDR3 DNA is TGTGCCAGCTCATCCTCCAGTCACTACGAGCAGTACTTC.

The V call is TRBV2, the J call TRBJ2-1; 13 bases are a match to TRBD2. Unmatched junction bases numbered 8, after V lost 7 bases and J lost 8 bases. Germline CDR1 and CDR2: SNHLY and FYNNEI. The CDR3 has 15 residues. The CDR3 reads CASTPALAGGHEQFF. CDR3 in DNA: TGTGCCAGCACCCCGGCACTAGCGGGGGGGCATGAGCAGTTCTTC.

The chain uses TRBV6-5 and TRBJ2-7; TRBD2 matches at 8 bases. Germline lookup yields CDR1 MNHEY and CDR2 SVGAGI. The CDR3 is made up of 15 amino acids. V trimming: 2 bases; J trimming: 2 bases; junction bases outside the gene matches: 5. The CDR3 spells CASSYGIAGTYEQYF. The CDR3 bases are TGTGCCAGCAGTTACGGGATAGCGGGAACCTACGAGCAGTACTTC.

The V and J genes are TRBV7-6 and TRBJ2-7; 9 bases line up with TRBD2. The length of the CDR3 is 19 residues. The V segment lost 3 bases and the J segment 0 bases; nucleotides outside the gene matches: 15. Looked up from germline, CDR1 is SGHVS and CDR2 is FNYEAQ. CDR3 sequence (DNA): TGTGCCAGCAGCTTTTCCACCCTGGCGGGAGGGGAGAGCTCCTACGAGCAGTACTTC. Protein sequence: CASSFSTLAGGESSYEQYF.

This sequence joins TRBV6-5 and TRBJ1-2; D is uncertain. With 8 bases removed from V and 8 bases from J, the gap between germline ends came to 12 bases. Germline CDR1 and CDR2: MNHEY and SVGAGI. This CDR3 comprises 11 residues. The CDR3 DNA reads as TGTGCCAGCGACGAGCAGCGGGGCTACACCTTC. It translates to CASDEQRGYTF.

The V gene is TRBV9, the J gene TRBJ2-3, with TRBD2 identical over 8 bases. The germline CDR1 and CDR2 sequences are SGDLS and YYNGEE. With V trimmed by 4 bases and J by 0 bases, 4 bases remained unmatched. This CDR3 is built from 15 residues. CDR3 nucleotide sequence: TGTGCCAGCAGCCAAGGACTAGCAAGCACAGATACGCAGTATTTT. As protein: CASSQGLASTDTQYF. The entire variable domain, with the rest obtained from reference TRBV9 and TRBJ2-3, is as follows: DSGVTQTPKHLITATGQRVTLRCSPRSGDLSVYWYQQSLDQGLQFLIQYYNGEERAKGNILERFSAQQFPDLHSELNLSSLELGDSALYFCASSQGLASTDTQYFGPGTRLTVL.

This sequence joins TRBV7-3 and TRBJ2-7; TRBD1 matches 7 bases. V was clipped by 2 bases and J by 5 bases; unmatched bases: 9. CDR1 SGHTA and CDR2 FQGTGA come from the germline V gene. The CDR3 contains 15 residues. The CDR3 DNA follows: TGTGCCAGCAGCTTAGACCCCAGGGGGATCAACGAGCAGTACTTC. Its translation is CASSLDPRGINEQYF.

A single count supports this clone. The CDR3 region has the DNA TGTGCCAGTAAGTACGGTGTGAACACTGAAGCTTTCTTT. It specifies CASKYGVNTEAFF. The chain joins TRBV19 to TRBJ1-1; D is ambiguous. The germline V gene has CDR1 LNHDA and CDR2 SQIVND (reference sequence). V was cut by 7 bases and J by 0 bases, with 9 bases left in between. The CDR3 sequence is 13 residues long.

The genes are TRBV27 and TRBJ2-3; 7 bases match TRBD1. This CDR3 is built from 15 residues. Germline CDR1 MNHEY, CDR2 SMNVEV (reference sequence). J was trimmed by 1 base and V by 7 bases; bases with no gene match: 8. The chain's CDR3 is CASNELGTGTDTQYF. The CDR3 coding sequence is TGTGCCAGCAACGAACTCGGGACAGGCACAGATACGCAGTATTTT.

The chain carries TRBV7-2 and TRBJ2-1, with TRBD2 matching 10 bases. V lost 5 bases, J lost 10 bases, and 14 bases stayed unmatched. CDR1 is SGHTA and CDR2 is FQGNSA in the germline V gene. The CDR3 covers 16 residues. In nucleotides, the CDR3 is TGTGCCAGCAGCGTCTACAGCGGGAGGGGTGGAGGGGAGCAGTTCTTC. Residues: CASSVYSGRGGGEQFF. Full variable domain (missing parts from reference TRBV7-2 and TRBJ2-1): GAGVSQSPSNKVTEKGKDVELRCDPISGHTALYWYRQSLGQGLEFLIYFQGNSAPDKSGLPSDRFSAERTGGSVSTLTIQRTQQEDSAVYLCASSVYSGRGGGEQFFGPGTRLTVL.